These T cell receptor beta chains were read from a single sample in a study of T cell responses to AZD1222 COVID-19 vaccine. TCRdb keeps only in-frame clones here, not all; method: immunoSEQ multiplex PCR. The sample has 140,000 to 150,000 clones; under 95% are singletons. The source was peripheral blood, collected on day 0 of AZD1222 vaccination. Source of these receptors: an adult in good health. Each CDR3 is given with its conserved first and last residue. D genes are given only for firm matches. Some rows mark clone size as missing; the rest say once, few, many or name a class of expanded clone.

CDR3 DNA: TGTGCCAGCAGCCCTCCCCGGAGCTCCTACAATGAGCAGTTCTTC
CDR3 protein: CASSPPRSSYNEQFF
clone size: -
V gene: TRBV5-4
J gene: TRBJ2-1
D gene: -

CDR3 DNA: TGTGCCAGCAGTTACTCGGGAGGGGATTCACCCCTCCACTTT
CDR3 protein: CASSYSGGDSPLHF
clone size: -
V gene: TRBV6-5
J gene: TRBJ1-6
D gene: -

CDR3 DNA: TGTGCCAGCAGCTTAGCCCGACTGGGGGGGCAGTACGAGCAGTACTTC
CDR3 protein: CASSLARLGGQYEQYF
clone size: -
V gene: TRBV7-8
J gene: TRBJ2-7
D gene: -

CDR3 DNA: TGTGCCAGCAGCCAAGATAGTCGGGGGGCCTACAATGAGCAGTTCTTC
CDR3 protein: CASSQDSRGAYNEQFF
clone size: -
V gene: TRBV14
J gene: TRBJ2-1
D gene: TRBD2

CDR3 DNA: TGTGCCAGCAGCTTACTTGGACAGGGCCTGAACACTGAAGCTTTCTTT
CDR3 protein: CASSLLGQGLNTEAFF
clone size: -
V gene: TRBV7-9
J gene: TRBJ1-1
D gene: TRBD1

CDR3 DNA: TGCGCCAGCAGCCAAGATTCCGGGACAGGCGAAAAACTGTTTTTT
CDR3 protein: CASSQDSGTGEKLFF
clone size: once
V gene: TRBV4-1
J gene: TRBJ1-4
D gene: TRBD1

CDR3 DNA: TGTGCCAGTAGGAAACAGGGTATCGACGAGCAGTACTTC
CDR3 protein: CASRKQGIDEQYF
clone size: -
V gene: TRBV19
J gene: TRBJ2-7
D gene: -

CDR3 DNA: TGTGCCAGTAGAAACCTAGGGGCAGACGCTGGAAACACCATATATTTT
CDR3 protein: CASRNLGADAGNTIYF
clone size: -
V gene: TRBV19
J gene: TRBJ1-3
D gene: -

CDR3 DNA: TGTGCCATCGGCAACCCCTATAGCAATCAGCCCCAGCATTTT
CDR3 protein: CAIGNPYSNQPQHF
clone size: -
V gene: TRBV6-5
J gene: TRBJ1-5
D gene: -

CDR3 DNA: TGTGCCAGTAGTGCGAGCAGGGGGGAAGGCACTGAAGCTTTCTTT
CDR3 protein: CASSASRGEGTEAFF
clone size: -
V gene: TRBV19
J gene: TRBJ1-1
D gene: TRBD1

CDR3 DNA: TGTGCCAGCAGGAGGGGTTCTAACTATGGCTACACCTTC
CDR3 protein: CASRRGSNYGYTF
clone size: -
V gene: TRBV6-1
J gene: TRBJ1-2
D gene: -

CDR3 DNA: TGTGCCTGGGGGTATCCTGGGGGATACGAGCAGTACTTC
CDR3 protein: CAWGYPGGYEQYF
clone size: -
V gene: TRBV30
J gene: TRBJ2-7
D gene: -

CDR3 DNA: TGTGCCAGCTCGGACAGTTCCTACGAGCAGTACTTC
CDR3 protein: CASSDSSYEQYF
clone size: -
V gene: TRBV18
J gene: TRBJ2-7
D gene: -

CDR3 DNA: TGTGCCAGCAGGTACCAGGTGGGCTCTGGAAACACCATATATTTT
CDR3 protein: CASRYQVGSGNTIYF
clone size: -
V gene: TRBV6-5
J gene: TRBJ1-3
D gene: -

CDR3 DNA: TGCGCCAGCAGCTTGGGACAGCATACGGGGACCGGGGAGCTGTTTTTT
CDR3 protein: CASSLGQHTGTGELFF
clone size: -
V gene: TRBV5-1
J gene: TRBJ2-2
D gene: -

CDR3 DNA: TGTGCCAGCAGTGAAGAGTATGCAGGAAATAATTCACCCCTCCACTTT
CDR3 protein: CASSEEYAGNNSPLHF
clone size: -
V gene: TRBV2
J gene: TRBJ1-6
D gene: -

CDR3 DNA: TGTGCCAGCAGCGTAGATTGGCGGGACGGGGGCTACACCTTC
CDR3 protein: CASSVDWRDGGYTF
clone size: -
V gene: TRBV9
J gene: TRBJ1-2
D gene: -

CDR3 DNA: TGTGCCAGCAGCGGCAACAGGGTAGGCTACACCTTC
CDR3 protein: CASSGNRVGYTF
clone size: -
V gene: TRBV5-6
J gene: TRBJ1-2
D gene: -

CDR3 DNA: TGCGCCAGCAGCTCGACTAGAATTGGCACAGATACGCAGTATTTT
CDR3 protein: CASSSTRIGTDTQYF
clone size: -
V gene: TRBV5-1
J gene: TRBJ2-3
D gene: -

CDR3 DNA: TGCAGCGTGGGAGATCGGGGCTACGAGCAGTACTTC
CDR3 protein: CSVGDRGYEQYF
clone size: -
V gene: TRBV29-1
J gene: TRBJ2-7
D gene: -

CDR3 DNA: TGCGCCAGCAGCTTGTGGGACGCGAACACTGAAGCTTTCTTT
CDR3 protein: CASSLWDANTEAFF
clone size: -
V gene: TRBV5-1
J gene: TRBJ1-1
D gene: -

CDR3 DNA: TGTGCCAGCAGCCAGGACGGACCTGAAGCTTTCTTT
CDR3 protein: CASSQDGPEAFF
clone size: -
V gene: TRBV4-2
J gene: TRBJ1-1
D gene: -

CDR3 DNA: TGTGCCAGCAGTCAAGTGACTAGCGAGCAGTACTTC
CDR3 protein: CASSQVTSEQYF
clone size: -
V gene: TRBV11-2
J gene: TRBJ2-7
D gene: -

CDR3 DNA: TGTGCCAGCAGCGCCCCGCCTTTGGACACCATATATTTT
CDR3 protein: CASSAPPLDTIYF
clone size: -
V gene: TRBV9
J gene: TRBJ1-3
D gene: -

CDR3 DNA: TGTGCCATCAAGGGACAGGGGGCAACAGATACGCAGTATTTT
CDR3 protein: CAIKGQGATDTQYF
clone size: -
V gene: TRBV10-3
J gene: TRBJ2-3
D gene: TRBD1

CDR3 DNA: TGTGCCAGCAGTTACGGGCGGATCTATGGCTACACCTTC
CDR3 protein: CASSYGRIYGYTF
clone size: -
V gene: TRBV6-5
J gene: TRBJ1-2
D gene: -

CDR3 DNA: TGCGCCAGCAGCGACCCGACAACAGGGAACACTGAAGCTTTCTTT
CDR3 protein: CASSDPTTGNTEAFF
clone size: -
V gene: TRBV4-1
J gene: TRBJ1-1
D gene: -

CDR3 DNA: TGTGCCAGCAGTTTCGCGGGACACCCCTATGGCTACACCTTC
CDR3 protein: CASSFAGHPYGYTF
clone size: -
V gene: TRBV28
J gene: TRBJ1-2
D gene: -

CDR3 DNA: TGTGCCAGCAGTCCGACAGGGTGGTTACAGCCCCAGCATTTT
CDR3 protein: CASSPTGWLQPQHF
clone size: -
V gene: TRBV6-5
J gene: TRBJ1-5
D gene: TRBD1

CDR3 DNA: TGTGCCAGCAGTCCCGAACCTAGGGATGGCTACACCTTC
CDR3 protein: CASSPEPRDGYTF
clone size: -
V gene: TRBV12-3/TRBV12-4
J gene: TRBJ1-2
D gene: -

CDR3 DNA: TGTGCCAGCAGCGTAGGACGGGAGCAAAAAGAGACCCAGTACTTC
CDR3 protein: CASSVGREQKETQYF
clone size: -
V gene: TRBV9
J gene: TRBJ2-5
D gene: -

CDR3 DNA: TGTGCCAGCAGGTATAGCACCGGGGAGCTGTTTTTT
CDR3 protein: CASRYSTGELFF
clone size: -
V gene: TRBV3-1/TRBV3-2
J gene: TRBJ2-2
D gene: -

CDR3 DNA: TGTGCCAGCAGCTTGGGGTCCATATCCTACGAGCAGTACTTC
CDR3 protein: CASSLGSISYEQYF
clone size: -
V gene: TRBV5-4
J gene: TRBJ2-7
D gene: -

CDR3 DNA: TGTGCCAGCAGTTACGCGGGACTAGCGGGGAAAAACATTCAGTACTTC
CDR3 protein: CASSYAGLAGKNIQYF
clone size: -
V gene: TRBV6-5
J gene: TRBJ2-4
D gene: TRBD2

CDR3 DNA: TGTGCCAGCAGCCCCCCCGGGACAGGGTCCTACGAGCAGTACTTC
CDR3 protein: CASSPPGTGSYEQYF
clone size: -
V gene: TRBV7-9
J gene: TRBJ2-7
D gene: TRBD1

CDR3 DNA: TGTGCCAGCAGCAACCCGACTAGCGGGGGGACCCGACAAGAGACCCAGTACTTC
CDR3 protein: CASSNPTSGGTRQETQYF
clone size: -
V gene: TRBV21-1
J gene: TRBJ2-5
D gene: -

CDR3 DNA: TGTGCCAGCAGTGATAGGGGGGATACGCAGTATTTT
CDR3 protein: CASSDRGDTQYF
clone size: -
V gene: TRBV2
J gene: TRBJ2-3
D gene: -

CDR3 DNA: TGTGCCAGCAGCTTAACGCCCCGGGCGGCCGCCTACGAGCAGTACTTC
CDR3 protein: CASSLTPRAAAYEQYF
clone size: -
V gene: TRBV7-3
J gene: TRBJ2-7
D gene: -

CDR3 DNA: TGCGCCAGCAGCCCACTCGGCGGGAATGAAGCTTTCTTT
CDR3 protein: CASSPLGGNEAFF
clone size: -
V gene: TRBV4-1
J gene: TRBJ1-1
D gene: -

CDR3 DNA: TGTGCCAGCAGCTACAACTTGGGGGGGCTCACAGAGACCCAGTACTTC
CDR3 protein: CASSYNLGGLTETQYF
clone size: -
V gene: TRBV7-2
J gene: TRBJ2-5
D gene: -

CDR3 DNA: TGTGCCAGCAGTTTAAGCGCGGCGGGGGACCACGAGCAGTACTTC
CDR3 protein: CASSLSAAGDHEQYF
clone size: -
V gene: TRBV28
J gene: TRBJ2-7
D gene: TRBD2

CDR3 DNA: TGCGCCAGCAGCCACGGTTCAAGGGGACGGGGATTTAACGAGCAGTACTTC
CDR3 protein: CASSHGSRGRGFNEQYF
clone size: few
V gene: TRBV4-1
J gene: TRBJ2-7
D gene: -

CDR3 DNA: TGTGCCAGCAGCCGGGACAGGAATGGCTACACCTTC
CDR3 protein: CASSRDRNGYTF
clone size: -
V gene: TRBV6-2/TRBV6-3
J gene: TRBJ1-2
D gene: TRBD1

CDR3 DNA: TGTGCCAGCAGCATTAGCGGGGGGCAAGAGACCCAGTACTTC
CDR3 protein: CASSISGGQETQYF
clone size: -
V gene: TRBV3-1/TRBV3-2
J gene: TRBJ2-5
D gene: TRBD2

CDR3 DNA: TGTGCCAGCAGCCCCGGGGGCCTTCAGCCCCAGCATTTT
CDR3 protein: CASSPGGLQPQHF
clone size: -
V gene: TRBV11-3
J gene: TRBJ1-5
D gene: -